These T cell receptor beta chains were read from a single sample in a study of T cell responses to AZD1222 COVID-19 vaccine. Repertoires were generated with immunoSEQ multiplex PCR, while TCRdb's copy carries only in-frame clones and drops some. The sample holds some 110,000 clones, 85% to 90% seen once. The sequencing used peripheral blood, collected 28 days after the second AZD1222 dose. These receptors originate from an adult who received the AZD1222 COVID-19 vaccine. Each CDR3 is given with its conserved first and last residue. D genes are given only for firm matches. Size is stated for part of the rows, as once, few or many counts, or as a class when the clone is expanded.

size: -
D: TRBD1
V: TRBV29-1
J: TRBJ1-4
DNA: TGCAGCGTTTCGGACAGGCTCTATGAAAAACTGTTTTTT
CDR3: CSVSDRLYEKLFF

size: -
D: -
V: TRBV27
J: TRBJ2-1
DNA: TGTGCCAGCAGTTTATCGAGTCCCGGGACGGGTAATGAGCAGTTCTTC
CDR3: CASSLSSPGTGNEQFF

size: -
D: -
V: TRBV7-2
J: TRBJ2-3
DNA: TGTGCCAGCAGCTTAGAGGGCGGGAATACAGATACGCAGTATTTT
CDR3: CASSLEGGNTDTQYF

size: -
D: TRBD1
V: TRBV5-1
J: TRBJ2-7
DNA: TGCGCCAGCAACAAGCGACAGGGGAGCTCCTACGAGCAGTACTTC
CDR3: CASNKRQGSSYEQYF

size: -
D: TRBD2
V: TRBV7-2
J: TRBJ2-2
DNA: TGTGCCAGCAGGCCACCTAGCGGGGGGGCCGGGGAGCTGTTTTTT
CDR3: CASRPPSGGAGELFF

size: -
D: -
V: TRBV11-3
J: TRBJ1-1
DNA: TGTGCCAGCAGCTTTGTTGGGGGCGGCCCTGAAGCTTTCTTT
CDR3: CASSFVGGGPEAFF

size: few
D: TRBD1
V: TRBV10-1
J: TRBJ2-1
DNA: TGCGCCAGCAGTGAGTCAGTAGGGACAGCCTACAATGAGCAGTTCTTC
CDR3: CASSESVGTAYNEQFF

size: -
D: -
V: TRBV3-1/TRBV3-2
J: TRBJ2-5
DNA: TGTGCCAGCAGCCCGCGGACTGGCCAAGAGACCCAGTACTTC
CDR3: CASSPRTGQETQYF

size: once
D: -
V: TRBV4-1
J: TRBJ2-7
DNA: TGCGCCAGCAGCCAAGCTTTGGCAGGGGTCTACGAGCAGTACTTC
CDR3: CASSQALAGVYEQYF

size: -
D: TRBD1
V: TRBV7-2
J: TRBJ2-7
DNA: TGTGCCAGCAGCCCCAGTTTGGGGGACAGGAGCTCCTACGAGCAGTACTTC
CDR3: CASSPSLGDRSSYEQYF

size: -
D: TRBD2
V: TRBV13
J: TRBJ2-5
DNA: TGTGCCAGCAGCCAATTAGCGGGACCTCAAGAGACCCAGTACTTC
CDR3: CASSQLAGPQETQYF

size: -
D: -
V: TRBV5-1
J: TRBJ2-5
DNA: TGCGCCAGCAGCTTCAACAGGGCGGCTAAAGAGACCCAGTACTTC
CDR3: CASSFNRAAKETQYF

size: -
D: -
V: TRBV12-3/TRBV12-4
J: TRBJ1-1
DNA: TGTGCCAGCAGTCTAGGACCGGGAGAAGCTTTCTTT
CDR3: CASSLGPGEAFF

size: -
D: TRBD2
V: TRBV5-6
J: TRBJ2-7
DNA: TGTGCCAGCAGCTGGACAACTAGCGGGAGCTACGAGCAGTACTTC
CDR3: CASSWTTSGSYEQYF

size: -
D: TRBD1
V: TRBV19
J: TRBJ2-2
DNA: TGTGCCAGTAGTATAATGCAGGGGGCTCCGGGGGAGCTGTTTTTT
CDR3: CASSIMQGAPGELFF

size: -
D: TRBD1
V: TRBV27
J: TRBJ2-7
DNA: TGTGCCAGCAGTCCTTCCGGACAGGCACTTTCCTACGAGCAGTACTTC
CDR3: CASSPSGQALSYEQYF

size: -
D: TRBD1
V: TRBV27
J: TRBJ2-4
DNA: TGTGCCAGCAGTTCCCCGACAGGGGGCAAAAACATTCAGTACTTC
CDR3: CASSSPTGGKNIQYF

size: -
D: -
V: TRBV11-3
J: TRBJ1-1
DNA: TGTGCCAGCAGCTCCGGGGGGCTTAAAGCTTTCTTT
CDR3: CASSSGGLKAFF

size: -
D: -
V: TRBV19
J: TRBJ1-1
DNA: TGTGCCAGTAGTATAGGGTCTCGACGGGCAAAAGCTTTCTTT
CDR3: CASSIGSRRAKAFF

size: -
D: -
V: TRBV5-1
J: TRBJ2-1
DNA: TGCGCCAGCAGCTTGACCGGGCGCAGTAATGAGCAGTTCTTC
CDR3: CASSLTGRSNEQFF

size: -
D: -
V: TRBV7-2
J: TRBJ2-6
DNA: TGTGCCAGCAGCCCAAGGAGGGGGTCCTCTGGGGCCAACGTCCTGACTTTC
CDR3: CASSPRRGSSGANVLTF

size: -
D: -
V: TRBV18
J: TRBJ1-1
DNA: TGTGCCAGCTCACCACTACAGGGGAACACTGAAGCTTTCTTT
CDR3: CASSPLQGNTEAFF

size: -
D: -
V: TRBV19
J: TRBJ2-1
DNA: TGTGCCAGTAGTATTTTGGGGGGCGAAGCCAATGAGCAGTTCTTC
CDR3: CASSILGGEANEQFF

size: -
D: -
V: TRBV7-9
J: TRBJ2-7
DNA: TGTGCCAGCAGCTTAGGACATGGGAGGAGGGAGCAGTACTTC
CDR3: CASSLGHGRREQYF

size: -
D: TRBD1
V: TRBV19
J: TRBJ2-7
DNA: TGTGCCAGTAGTCGGACAGGGACCTACGAGCAGTACTTC
CDR3: CASSRTGTYEQYF

size: once
D: -
V: TRBV29-1
J: TRBJ1-1
DNA: TGCAGCGTTGACGGGGGGCACACTGAAGCTTTCTTT
CDR3: CSVDGGHTEAFF

size: -
D: -
V: TRBV28
J: TRBJ1-2
DNA: TGTGCCAGCAGTTCACCGGGGGGTACGATGCACTATGGCTACACCTTC
CDR3: CASSSPGGTMHYGYTF

size: -
D: -
V: TRBV2
J: TRBJ1-2
DNA: TGTGCCAGCACCCGACTGGGGGGATTACTCGGCTACACCTTC
CDR3: CASTRLGGLLGYTF

size: -
D: -
V: TRBV5-8
J: TRBJ1-5
DNA: TGTGCCAGCAAAGGGAAGGGTTATAGCAATCAGCCCCAGCATTTT
CDR3: CASKGKGYSNQPQHF

size: -
D: -
V: TRBV30
J: TRBJ2-7
DNA: TGTGCCTGGAGTGTACTATGGGGCGGGGCGGACGAGCAGTACTTC
CDR3: CAWSVLWGGADEQYF

size: -
D: -
V: TRBV7-2
J: TRBJ1-5
DNA: TGTGCCAGCAGCTTAGACAGATATCAGCCCCAGCATTTT
CDR3: CASSLDRYQPQHF

size: -
D: -
V: TRBV7-2
J: TRBJ2-7
DNA: TGTGCCAGCAGCTTAAGGACAGGAGGGGACGAGCAGTACTTC
CDR3: CASSLRTGGDEQYF

size: -
D: TRBD2
V: TRBV4-3
J: TRBJ2-2
DNA: TGCGCCAGCAGCCAAGAAGGGCAGCGGGAGGTCCGTACCGGGGAGCTGTTTTTT
CDR3: CASSQEGQREVRTGELFF

size: few
D: -
V: TRBV28
J: TRBJ1-5
DNA: TGTGCCAGCAGTTCCGACGCTAGCAATCAGCCCCAGCATTTT
CDR3: CASSSDASNQPQHF

size: -
D: TRBD2
V: TRBV4-2
J: TRBJ2-7
DNA: TGTGCCAGCAGTAAAGGACTAGCGGGAGTGAGCAACGAGCAGTACTTC
CDR3: CASSKGLAGVSNEQYF

size: -
D: -
V: TRBV12-1
J: TRBJ2-1
DNA: TGTGCCAGCAGCTTTGAAATTCCTAGGAATGAGCAGTTCTTC
CDR3: CASSFEIPRNEQFF

size: -
D: -
V: TRBV7-2
J: TRBJ2-5
DNA: TGTGCCAGCAGCTTGAACTTCCAAGAGACCCAGTACTTC
CDR3: CASSLNFQETQYF

size: few
D: -
V: TRBV9
J: TRBJ1-2
DNA: TGTGCCAGCAGCGCAAACACAGGGATGGGTGGCTACACCTTC
CDR3: CASSANTGMGGYTF

size: few
D: -
V: TRBV9
J: TRBJ2-6
DNA: TGTGCCAGCAGCGGCCTCAAAGGCGCTGGGGCCAACGTCCTGACTTTC
CDR3: CASSGLKGAGANVLTF

size: once
D: -
V: TRBV11-1
J: TRBJ2-2
DNA: TGTGCCAGCAGTTCGTGGGCGGACACCGGGGAGCTGTTTTTT
CDR3: CASSSWADTGELFF

size: -
D: TRBD1
V: TRBV5-8
J: TRBJ2-3
DNA: TGTGCCAGCAGCTCCGTCCCGGGACAGGGTTTATCAGATACGCAGTATTTT
CDR3: CASSSVPGQGLSDTQYF

size: -
D: TRBD2
V: TRBV30
J: TRBJ2-3
DNA: TGTGCCTGGAGTGTTTTGGCGGGGGGACGCACAGATACGCAGTATTTT
CDR3: CAWSVLAGGRTDTQYF

size: -
D: TRBD1
V: TRBV5-1
J: TRBJ1-1
DNA: TGCGCCAGCAGCGTAGGACAGGGGGAGACTGAAGCTTTCTTT
CDR3: CASSVGQGETEAFF

size: -
D: TRBD1
V: TRBV7-3
J: TRBJ2-7
DNA: TGTGCCAGCAGCTTAACCGGACAGGGGGGTTCGAGAGAGCAGTACTTC
CDR3: CASSLTGQGGSREQYF

size: -
D: -
V: TRBV11-3
J: TRBJ2-7
DNA: TGTGCCAGCGCCATTAGCGGAGGCTCCTACGAGCAGTACTTC
CDR3: CASAISGGSYEQYF

size: -
D: TRBD2
V: TRBV7-3
J: TRBJ2-3
DNA: TGTGCCAGCAGCTTAACATCTAGCGGGAGCACTATCACAGATACGCAGTATTTT
CDR3: CASSLTSSGSTITDTQYF

size: once
D: -
V: TRBV6-5
J: TRBJ2-2
DNA: TGTGCCAGCTCAGCCGGACAGACCAACACCGGGGAGCTGTTTTTT
CDR3: CASSAGQTNTGELFF

size: once
D: -
V: TRBV14
J: TRBJ1-1
DNA: TGTGCCAGCAGCCGGGGGTGGGAGGCTGAAGCTTTCTTT
CDR3: CASSRGWEAEAFF

size: -
D: -
V: TRBV2
J: TRBJ1-1
DNA: TGTGCCAGCAGTGAACAGCAGCGCCGGGAAGCTTTCTTT
CDR3: CASSEQQRREAFF